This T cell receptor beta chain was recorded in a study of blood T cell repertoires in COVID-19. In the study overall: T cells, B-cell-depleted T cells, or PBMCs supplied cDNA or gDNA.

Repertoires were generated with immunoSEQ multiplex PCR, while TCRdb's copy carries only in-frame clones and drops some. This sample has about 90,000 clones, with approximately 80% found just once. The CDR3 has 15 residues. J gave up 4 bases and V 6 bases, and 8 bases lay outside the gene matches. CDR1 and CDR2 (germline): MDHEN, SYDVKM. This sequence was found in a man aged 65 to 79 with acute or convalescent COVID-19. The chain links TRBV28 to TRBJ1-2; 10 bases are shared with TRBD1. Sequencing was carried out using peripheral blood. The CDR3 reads CASRRSTGGTYGYTF. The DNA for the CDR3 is TGTGCCAGCAGGCGATCGACAGGGGGCACCTATGGCTACACCTTC.